This T cell receptor beta chain originates from a study of CD8+ T cells in alopecia areata. Turning to the study itself: Patients remained on tofacitinib for 6 to 18 months and then went 6 months without it.

CDR1 SQVTM and CDR2 ANQGSEA come from the germline V gene. This CDR3 is built from 12 residues. Between the trimmed V and J ends, which lost 3 bases and 0 bases, there was a span of 6 bases. RNA extraction and reverse transcription yielded cDNA as sequencing template. The data were produced by immunoSEQ multiplex PCR, yet TCRdb's version contains in-frame clones alone and is incomplete. Among around 190,000 clones, about three fifths were seen once, and the ten largest hold around 0.69%. Of note for this clone: What it recognizes is unknown.

Findings and caveats of the study: Compared with normal scalp, lesional scalp had higher clonality and more expanded CD8+ clones.

Treatment specified: oral pan-JAK inhibitor, 5-10 mg twice daily. Obtained from alopecia areata patients were lesional scalp punch biopsies along with peripheral blood. The chain couples TRBV29-1 to TRBJ2-7; D perhaps matches TRBD2 (6 bases). Sample: CD4+ T cells sorted from blood, taken at week 4, from a patient treated with tofacitinib. The clonotype was recovered from a human donor with alopecia areata. The CDR3 sequence: CSVETSSYEQYF. In DNA, the CDR3 is TGCAGCGTTGAGACTAGCTCCTACGAGCAGTACTTC.